This is a list of T cell receptor beta chains from one sample in a study of human T cells and chemical hapten exposure. TCRdb re-called the RACE reads with MiXCR, one entry per CDR3 protein. The table shows 350,000 to 450,000 distinct CDR3 sequences, with about 5.1% occurring only once. Sequenced material: whole blood, taken in connection with sensitization to the hapten diphenylcyclopropenone (DPC). The receptors shown here come from a woman in her forties or fifties with alopecia areata. Some clones in this sample may be carry-over from other donors' samples. The CDR3 runs from the conserved cysteine through the conserved F or W. A D gene is named only where the DNA matches it firmly. Only part of the rows carry a size: once, few, many, or a class if the clone is expanded.

CDR3: CASSTRGQRDTQYF
DNA: TGTGCCAGCAGCACCCGCGGACAGCGAGATACGCAGTATTTT
V: TRBV5-5
J: TRBJ2-3
D: .
size: .

CDR3: CASSFRTDYQMNTEAFF
DNA: TGTGCCAGCAGTTTTAGGACGGACTACCAGATGAACACTGAAGCTTTCTTT
V: TRBV12-3/TRBV12-4
J: TRBJ1-1
D: .
size: .

CDR3: CASSWTARLYGYTF
DNA: TGTGCCAGCAGTTGGACCGCTCGACTATATGGCTACACCTTC
V: TRBV28
J: TRBJ1-2
D: .
size: many

CDR3: CASSLIGGQLHF
DNA: TGTGCCAGCAGTTTAATAGGAGGTCAACTCCACTTT
V: TRBV28
J: TRBJ1-6
D: .
size: .

CDR3: CAWTGDGWTEAFF
DNA: TGTGCCTGGACAGGGGATGGATGGACTGAAGCTTTCTTT
V: TRBV30
J: TRBJ1-1
D: .
size: few

CDR3: CASTLRTSGSSYEQYF
DNA: TGTGCCAGCACCCTCCGGACTAGCGGGAGCTCCTACGAGCAGTACTTC
V: TRBV27
J: TRBJ2-7
D: TRBD2
size: many

CDR3: CASSAGTVPLETQYF
DNA: TGTGCCAGCTCGGCCGGGACAGTTCCTCTAGAGACCCAGTACTTC
V: TRBV18
J: TRBJ2-5
D: TRBD1
size: .

CDR3: CASSEIGAVGPLHF
DNA: TGTGCCAGCAGCGAAATCGGCGCGGTCGGGCCCCTCCACTTT
V: TRBV12-3/TRBV12-4
J: TRBJ1-6
D: .
size: many

CDR3: CASSLGQVKGRELFF
DNA: TGTGCCAGCAGCCTCGGACAGGTTAAAGGGAGGGAGCTGTTTTTT
V: TRBV9
J: TRBJ2-2
D: TRBD1
size: few

CDR3: CSARVFATDKEAQYF
DNA: TGCAGTGCTAGGGTCTTTGCGACGGACAAAGAGGCCCAGTACTTC
V: TRBV20-1
J: TRBJ2-5
D: .
size: few

CDR3: CASSLGETATEPLHF
DNA: TGTGCCAGCAGCTTAGGCGAGACAGCTACGGAACCCCTCCACTTT
V: TRBV7-9
J: TRBJ1-6
D: .
size: many

CDR3: CSVVAGAATDTQYF
DNA: TGCAGCGTTGTGGCAGGGGCCGCTACAGATACGCAGTATTTT
V: TRBV29-1
J: TRBJ2-3
D: .
size: many

CDR3: CSVMVQGAAEQFF
DNA: TGCAGCGTTATGGTACAGGGGGCTGCTGAGCAGTTCTTC
V: TRBV29-1
J: TRBJ2-1
D: TRBD1
size: few

CDR3: CASSVDGGNQPQHF
DNA: TGTGCCAGCAGCGTGGACGGGGGCAATCAGCCCCAGCATTTT
V: TRBV9
J: TRBJ1-5
D: .
size: many

CDR3: CASTPLEQGTIYF
DNA: TGTGCCAGCACCCCGCTTGAACAGGGTACCATATATTTT
V: TRBV6-6
J: TRBJ1-3
D: .
size: few

CDR3: CATSRADFPRRTEAFF
DNA: TGTGCCACCAGCAGAGCGGACTTCCCAAGGAGGACTGAAGCTTTCTTT
V: TRBV15
J: TRBJ1-1
D: .
size: few

CDR3: CASSYASYNEQFF
DNA: TGTGCCAGCAGTTACGCTTCTTACAATGAGCAGTTCTTC
V: TRBV6-2/TRBV6-3
J: TRBJ2-1
D: .
size: many

CDR3: CASSVQAGSSYEQYF
DNA: TGTGCCAGCAGCGTCCAGGCCGGCAGCTCCTACGAGCAGTACTTC
V: TRBV9
J: TRBJ2-7
D: .
size: many

CDR3: CASSEARGLMYNEQFF
DNA: TGTGCCAGCAGTGAAGCCCGGGGACTAATGTACAATGAGCAGTTCTTC
V: TRBV2
J: TRBJ2-1
D: TRBD2
size: many

CDR3: CSVEQGTAFF
DNA: TGCAGCGTTGAGCAAGGGACAGCTTTCTTT
V: TRBV29-1
J: TRBJ1-1
D: .
size: .

CDR3: CASSLAPGAYEQYF
DNA: TGTGCCAGCAGCTTAGCCCCAGGGGCCTACGAGCAGTACTTC
V: TRBV7-9
J: TRBJ2-7
D: .
size: many

CDR3: CASSVDRFRNSPLHF
DNA: TGTGCCAGCAGCGTAGACAGGTTTCGTAATTCACCCCTCCACTTT
V: TRBV11-1
J: TRBJ1-6
D: .
size: few

CDR3: CASSLESNYNEQFF
DNA: TGTGCCAGCAGCTTAGAGAGTAACTACAATGAGCAGTTCTTC
V: TRBV7-9
J: TRBJ2-1
D: .
size: .

CDR3: CASSQGTGSDNSPLHF
DNA: TGTGCCAGCAGCCAAGGGACAGGGTCCGATAATTCACCCCTCCACTTT
V: TRBV7-9
J: TRBJ1-6
D: TRBD1
size: many

CDR3: CASSTHDRGWTEAFF
DNA: TGTGCCAGCAGTACCCACGACAGGGGCTGGACTGAAGCTTTCTTT
V: TRBV27
J: TRBJ1-1
D: TRBD1
size: many

CDR3: CASGLWLAGGYTDTQYF
DNA: TGTGCTAGTGGTTTGTGGCTAGCGGGGGGTTACACAGATACGCAGTATTTT
V: TRBV12-5
J: TRBJ2-3
D: TRBD2
size: many

CDR3: CASSWTSERNQPQHF
DNA: TGTGCCAGCAGTTGGACCTCAGAGCGGAATCAGCCCCAGCATTTT
V: TRBV5-5
J: TRBJ1-5
D: .
size: many

CDR3: CASSLRIITGELFF
DNA: TGTGCCAGCAGTCTCCGGATAATTACCGGGGAGCTGTTTTTT
V: TRBV6-2/TRBV6-3
J: TRBJ2-2
D: .
size: .

CDR3: CASSPRQGATDTQYF
DNA: TGTGCCAGCAGTCCCAGACAGGGGGCTACAGATACGCAGTATTTT
V: TRBV27
J: TRBJ2-3
D: TRBD1
size: many

CDR3: CASGRATTDTQYF
DNA: TGTGCCAGCGGGAGGGCCACCACAGATACGCAGTATTTT
V: TRBV7-2
J: TRBJ2-3
D: TRBD2
size: many

CDR3: CASSQEASGAKQETQYF
DNA: TGCGCCAGCAGCCAAGAGGCTAGCGGGGCAAAACAAGAGACCCAGTACTTC
V: TRBV4-1
J: TRBJ2-5
D: TRBD2
size: .

CDR3: CSVGDSYKNIQYF
DNA: TGCAGCGTGGGGGACAGCTACAAAAACATTCAGTACTTC
V: TRBV29-1
J: TRBJ2-4
D: TRBD1
size: .

CDR3: CASSVGPEKVHEQYF
DNA: TGTGCCAGCAGCGTAGGCCCTGAAAAGGTCCACGAGCAGTACTTC
V: TRBV9
J: TRBJ2-7
D: .
size: many

CDR3: CASSPLQGIGELFF
DNA: TGTGCCAGCAGCCCCCTCCAGGGCATCGGGGAGCTGTTTTTT
V: TRBV7-3
J: TRBJ2-2
D: .
size: many

CDR3: CASSQVAGGPQQYF
DNA: TGTGCCAGCAGCCAAGTCGCCGGGGGCCCGCAGCAGTACTTC
V: TRBV14
J: TRBJ2-5
D: .
size: .

CDR3: CASSLVSGTTDTQYF
DNA: TGTGCCAGCAGCTTAGTGAGCGGGACGACAGATACGCAGTATTTT
V: TRBV7-2
J: TRBJ2-3
D: TRBD2
size: .

CDR3: CSAPSGGRVYEQYF
DNA: TGCAGTGCTCCTAGCGGGGGCCGGGTCTACGAGCAGTACTTC
V: TRBV20-1
J: TRBJ2-7
D: TRBD2
size: few

CDR3: CASSLSGSVNTEAFF
DNA: TGTGCCAGCAGTTTATCTGGCTCTGTGAACACTGAAGCTTTCTTT
V: TRBV27
J: TRBJ1-1
D: .
size: few

CDR3: CASSLMDTLNTEAFF
DNA: TGTGCCAGCAGCTTGATGGACACTTTGAACACTGAAGCTTTCTTT
V: TRBV5-6
J: TRBJ1-1
D: .
size: many

CDR3: CASSPPGTGTSNQPQHF
DNA: TGTGCCAGCAGTCCCCCGGGGACAGGGACCAGCAATCAGCCCCAGCATTTT
V: TRBV12-3/TRBV12-4
J: TRBJ1-5
D: TRBD1
size: many

CDR3: CAILDINYGYTF
DNA: TGTGCCATCCTTGACATCAACTATGGCTACACCTTC
V: TRBV10-3
J: TRBJ1-2
D: .
size: .

CDR3: CASIESPGTGFQNTGELFF
DNA: TGTGCCAGCATTGAGAGTCCCGGGACAGGTTTCCAGAACACCGGGGAGCTGTTTTTT
V: TRBV6-2/TRBV6-3
J: TRBJ2-2
D: TRBD1
size: few

CDR3: CASSPDSNRQPQHF
DNA: TGCGCCAGCAGCCCTGACAGTAATCGGCAGCCCCAGCATTTT
V: TRBV4-1
J: TRBJ1-5
D: .
size: .